The sequence of this T cell receptor (beta chain) was determined in a study of cytomegalovirus exposure and HLA in healthy donors. Study-level points and caveats: Later analysis placed DRB1 highest and HLA-C lowest in TCR association rates, which differed by HLA locus. Reports indicate that TCR beta sequences accurately predicted the HLA-A and HLA-B alleles of most subjects.

Amplification used 60 Vbeta primers and 13 Jbeta primers. Per the original data handling: In a later analysis, some 80 million unique TCR beta chains included roughly 11 million shared by two or more donors. The assay was immunoSEQ multiplex PCR, and TCRdb's table has in-frame clones only and misses some. V and J calls and clone size are as listed in that table; D and trimming were resolved from the DNA. The sample shows about 180,000 clones, about 80% of them seen only once. For this clone: The antigen is undetermined.

The CDR3 runs to 14 residues. CDR1 and CDR2 (germline): MNHEY, SMNVEV (reference sequence). Trimming at V came to 8 bases and at J to 3 bases, leaving 9 bases not matched to a gene. This chain uses TRBV27 with TRBJ2-7; TRBD1 matches at 8 bases. This TCR was recovered from a woman in her fifties or sixties in good health and CMV-seropositive. Sequencing was done on a sample of PBMCs. CDR3 nucleotide sequence: TGTGCCAGCCGCGCGACAGGGGTTTTCTACGAGCAGTACTTC. It specifies CASRATGVFYEQYF.